These 29 T cell receptor beta chains came from one sample sequenced in a study of monozygotic twins with cystic fibrosis. Some clones are missing from TCRdb's copy, which holds only in-frame ones; the method was immunoSEQ multiplex PCR. The repertoire consists of some 20,000 clones, with approximately 96% occurring once and the leading ten covering roughly 1.9%. The sequenced material came from blood. The receptor set was obtained from a woman in her twenties or thirties with cystic fibrosis.

This chain connects TRBV7-9 to TRBJ1-1; D is perhaps TRBD1 (5 bases). Trimming removed 2 bases from V and 8 bases from J, with 9 bases in between. CDR3 size: 12 residues. Germline V gene data show CDR1 as SEHNR and CDR2 as FQNEAQ (reference sequence). The CDR3 DNA reads as TGTGCCAGCAGCTTAATCGGGACCGAAGCTTTCTTT. Translated, it gives CASSLIGTEAFF.

CDR3 protein: CASMMGVNTEAFF. The CDR3 bases are TGTGCCAGTATGATGGGGGTGAACACTGAAGCTTTCTTT. The chain is built from TRBV19 and TRBJ1-1, with D possibly matching TRBD1 (5 bases). This CDR3 contains 13 residues. The germline V gene has CDR1 LNHDA and CDR2 SQIVND (reference sequence). V was pared by 7 bases and J by 0 bases, with 9 bases between.

V and J are TRBV27 and TRBJ2-1, with a tentative D call TRBD2 (6 bases). V lost 5 bases and J lost 14, with 16 bases in between. The germline V gene has CDR1 MNHEY and CDR2 SMNVEV (reference sequence). The CDR3 contains 12 residues. Here the CDR3 DNA reads TGTGCCAGCAGTACCTCGGGACTTAAGAAGTTCTTC. Translation: CASSTSGLKKFF.

J is TRBJ1-5 and V is TRBV5-1, with D maybe TRBD1 (5 bases). V lost 4 bases, J lost 2 bases, and 10 bases lay in between. The CDR3 is 14 amino acids. Looked up from germline, CDR1 is SGHRS and CDR2 is YFSETQ. CDR3 sequence: CASSPGGGNQPQHF. In nucleotides, the CDR3 is TGCGCCAGCAGCCCCGGAGGGGGCAATCAGCCCCAGCATTTT.

This chain uses TRBV30 with TRBJ2-7; possible D gene TRBD1, 7 bases. This CDR3 is 14 amino acids long. The V gene's germline CDR1 is GTSNPN and CDR2 SVGIG (reference sequence). Trimming cost V 0 bases and J 5 bases, with 14 bases left between them. The CDR3 region is CAWSVSGGSHEQYF. The CDR3 DNA reads as TGTGCCTGGAGTGTATCAGGGGGGTCCCACGAGCAGTACTTC.

DNA of the CDR3: TGTGCCTCCTCAAACCGGTTTAGCGGTTCCTACAATGAGCAGTTCTTC. It translates to CASSNRFSGSYNEQFF. V is TRBV2 and J is TRBJ2-1; D possibly corresponds to TRBD2 (6 bases). The CDR3 loop spans 16 amino acids. Trimming shortened V by 11 bases and J by 1 base, and 21 bases separated the two germline ends. Germline values: CDR1 SNHLY, CDR2 FYNNEI. Based on the CDR3 plus reference TRBV2 and TRBJ2-1, the full variable domain is EPEVTQTPSHQVTQMGQEVILRCVPISNHLYFYWYRQILGQKVEFLVSFYNNEISEKSEIFDDQFSVERPDGSNFTLKIRSTKLEDSAMYFCASSNRFSGSYNEQFFGPGTRLTVL.

This chain connects TRBV5-1 to TRBJ2-1; either TRBD1 or TRBD2 may supply D (6 bases each). V was shortened by 0 bases and J by 15 bases, with 13 bases between the two germline ends. Germline CDR1 reads SGHRS; CDR2 reads YFSETQ. CDR3 size: 12 residues. The CDR3 protein is CASSLAGDSWFF. The CDR3 DNA sequence: TGCGCCAGCAGCTTGGCAGGGGACTCTTGGTTCTTC.

V usage is TRBV19 and J usage is TRBJ1-2, with unresolved D. Between the trimmed V and J ends, which lost 3 bases and 3 bases, there was a span of 8 bases. The CDR3 spans 13 residues. Germline-derived CDR1 and CDR2 are LNHDA and SQIVND (reference sequence). The DNA for the CDR3 is TGTGCCAGTAGTATGAGGACGGACTATGGCTACACCTTC. Amino acid sequence: CASSMRTDYGYTF. The whole variable domain, remainder taken from reference TRBV19 and TRBJ1-2, is DGGITQSPKYLFRKEGQNVTLSCEQNLNHDAMYWYRQDPGQGLRLIYYSQIVNDFQKGDIAEGYSVSREKKESFPLTVTSAQKNPTAFYLCASSMRTDYGYTFGSGTRLTVV.

The genes are TRBV5-5 and TRBJ1-1; D gene uncertain. V dropped 2 bases and J dropped 10 bases, with 15 bases sitting between them. This CDR3 region has 13 residues. Germline values: CDR1 SGHKS, CDR2 YYEKEE (reference sequence). The CDR3 DNA follows: TGTGCCAGCAGCTTCGGGAGCGCCCTCGGAGCTTTCTTT. It codes for CASSFGSALGAFF.

The chain couples TRBV4-2 to TRBJ2-3; 8 bases match TRBD1. V was pared by 6 bases and J by 1 base, with 3 bases of the junction left unmatched. The CDR3 runs 14 residues. Germline V gene data show CDR1 as LGHNA and CDR2 as YNFKEQ. CDR3 in amino acids: CASSPGQGTDTQYF. CDR3 nucleotide sequence: TGTGCCAGCAGTCCGGGACAGGGCACAGATACGCAGTATTTT.

CDR3 sequence (DNA): TGTGCCAGCAGCGCGACTAGCGGGGGAGCGATATACAATGAGCAGTTCTTC. This translates into CASSATSGGAIYNEQFF. The chain joins TRBV9 to TRBJ2-1; TRBD2 matches 12 bases. This CDR3 contains 17 residues. Trimming removed 3 bases from V and 4 bases from J; junction bases left unmatched: 8. Germline V CDR1 and CDR2: SGDLS, YYNGEE.

The chain combines TRBV7-9 with TRBJ2-3; 16 nucleotides agree with TRBD2. V was clipped by 5 bases and J by 5 bases; unmatched bases: 4. The CDR3 consists of 16 residues. CDR1 and CDR2 from the germline V gene are SEHNR and FQNEAQ (reference sequence). The chain's CDR3 is CASSPGLAGGRDTQYF. For the CDR3, the DNA is TGTGCCAGCAGCCCGGGACTAGCGGGGGGGCGAGATACGCAGTATTTT.

The chain uses TRBV6-9 and TRBJ2-4; 7 nucleotides line up with TRBD1. J was trimmed by 13 bases and V by 2 bases; bases with no gene match: 11. This CDR3 is built from 14 residues. Germline assignment: CDR1 MNHGY and CDR2 SVAAGI. The CDR3 loop reads CASSYRPQQGKQYF. The CDR3 bases are TGTGCCAGCAGTTATCGCCCACAACAGGGGAAACAGTACTTC.

The rearrangement uses TRBV9 and TRBJ2-3, with 8 bases matching TRBD1. The CDR3 is 14 residues long. Germline V CDR1 and CDR2: SGDLS, YYNGEE. With 3 bases clipped from V and 4 bases from J, the junction kept 4 bases outside the gene matches. Here the CDR3 reads CASSEQGAADTQYF. CDR3 sequence (DNA): TGTGCCAGCAGCGAGCAGGGGGCTGCAGATACGCAGTATTTT.

The gene calls are TRBV28 and TRBJ2-7, with 7 nucleotides matching TRBD1. Germline CDR1 MDHEN, CDR2 SYDVKM. V was pared by 6 bases and J by 2 bases, with 7 bases of the junction left unmatched. This CDR3 has 14 residues. CDR3 coding DNA: TGTGCCAGCAGCTCGATGGGACAGACCTACGAGCAGTACTTC. Translating it yields CASSSMGQTYEQYF.

The chain is built from TRBV2 and TRBJ2-7; weak D call: TRBD2 (5 bases). In germline, CDR1 is SNHLY, CDR2 FYNNEI. This CDR3 is 12 amino acids long. V was cut by 7 bases and J by 4 bases, with 11 bases left in between. This CDR3 reads CASIGVKYEQYF. In DNA form, the CDR3 reads TGTGCCAGCATCGGGGTCAAGTACGAGCAGTACTTC.

The chain has TRBV6-5 and TRBJ2-2; 9 bases line up with TRBD2. The germline gives CDR1 MNHEY, CDR2 SVGAGI. The CDR3 is 15 amino acids. With 4 bases clipped from V and 4 bases from J, the junction kept 4 bases outside the gene matches. For the CDR3, the DNA is TGTGCCAGCAGTTTAAATAGCGGGGGCACCGGGGAGCTGTTTTTT. Translating it yields CASSLNSGGTGELFF.

The V call is TRBV2, the J call TRBJ2-7, with 14 bases lining up with TRBD2. CDR3 length equals 17 residues. V gave up 6 bases and J gave up 3 bases; unmatched junction bases: 10. Germline CDR1 SNHLY, CDR2 FYNNEI. The CDR3 region is CASRGHRLAGGNYEQYF. The CDR3 region has the DNA TGTGCCAGCAGGGGTCACCGACTAGCGGGGGGGAACTACGAGCAGTACTTC.

The rearrangement uses TRBV2 and TRBJ1-5; D is ambiguous. The germline V and J ends were trimmed by 5 bases and 0 bases, with 5 bases remaining between them. This CDR3 has 13 amino acids. Germline-derived CDR1 and CDR2 are SNHLY and FYNNEI. Here the CDR3 DNA reads TGTGCCAGCAGTACAGTTAGCAATCAGCCCCAGCATTTT. Its protein is CASSTVSNQPQHF.

The chain carries TRBV6-6 and TRBJ2-5; weak D call: TRBD1 (6 bases). V was clipped by 2 bases and J by 4 bases, with 11 bases between them. This CDR3 comprises 14 residues. From germline, CDR1 is MNHNY and CDR2 SVGAGI (reference sequence). The CDR3 nucleotides are TGTGCCAGCAGTTACCGCGGACAGACAGAGACCCAGTACTTC. Translation gives CASSYRGQTETQYF.

The gene calls are TRBV4-3 and TRBJ2-7; tentative D call: TRBD1 (6 bases). This CDR3 region has 14 residues. Germline CDR1 is LGHNA and CDR2 is YSLEER. V lost 4 bases and J 5 bases, leaving 15 bases between the germline ends. The CDR3 here is CASSPSGVRDEQYF. The CDR3 nucleotides are TGCGCCAGCAGCCCTTCAGGGGTACGGGACGAGCAGTACTTC.

The rearrangement links TRBV4-1 to TRBJ2-7, with D perhaps TRBD1 (6 bases). The CDR3 runs to 15 residues. V gave up 2 bases and J gave up 2 bases, with 13 bases separating them. Germline V gene lookup returns CDR1 MGHRA and CDR2 YSYEKL. CDR3 DNA sequence: TGCGCCAGCAGCCAATTGAGACAGGACACCTACGAGCAGTACTTC. The encoded protein is CASSQLRQDTYEQYF.

The rearrangement links TRBV5-4 to TRBJ2-7; no definite D call. Germline V gene data show CDR1 as SGHNT and CDR2 as YYREEE (reference sequence). V was trimmed by 0 bases and J by 4 bases, leaving 5 bases between them. CDR3 length equals 12 residues. The CDR3 DNA is TGTGCCAGCAGCTTGGTGGGGTACGAGCAGTACTTC. This encodes CASSLVGYEQYF.

This clone has just one count. The V and J genes are TRBV6-5 and TRBJ2-7; D may be TRBD1 or TRBD2 (5 bases each). V was pared by 8 bases and J by 2 bases, with 16 bases between. Germline V lookup: CDR1 MNHEY, CDR2 SVGAGI. The length of the CDR3 is 14 residues. This chain's CDR3 is CASVAEKGPYEQYF. The DNA for the CDR3 is TGTGCCAGCGTCGCTGAAAAGGGACCCTACGAGCAGTACTTC.

This clone has a single count. The J gene is TRBJ1-2, the V gene TRBV19; D unclear. V was pared by 7 bases and J by 3 bases, with 9 bases between. CDR3 size: 12 residues. The germline V gene encodes CDR1 LNHDA and CDR2 SQIVND (reference sequence). This CDR3 is CASIGPYYGYTF. As DNA, the CDR3 is TGTGCCAGTATTGGACCCTACTATGGCTACACCTTC.

The chain couples TRBV13 to TRBJ2-7, with unresolved D. This CDR3 region has 15 residues. From germline, CDR1 is PRHDT and CDR2 FYEKMQ (reference sequence). The V and J ends lost 5 bases and 4 bases respectively, with 18 bases between them. The CDR3 DNA follows: TGTGCCAGCAGCCTCTTGGGTTCCGGCAGGTACGAGCAGTACTTC. This translates into CASSLLGSGRYEQYF.

The chain carries TRBV9 and TRBJ2-3, with D possibly being TRBD1 (5 bases). The germline V gene encodes CDR1 SGDLS and CDR2 YYNGEE. CDR3 length: 13 residues. The V end lost 0 bases, the J end lost 3 bases, and 5 bases lay between the germline ends. The chain's CDR3 is CASSVGQTDTQYF. In nucleotides, the CDR3 is TGTGCCAGCAGCGTAGGACAGACAGATACGCAGTATTTT.

The rearrangement joins TRBV6-5 to TRBJ1-1, with D perhaps TRBD1 (5 bases). The V end was cut by 0 bases, the J end by 4 bases, with 9 bases between. This CDR3 spans 14 amino acids. Germline CDR1 and CDR2: MNHEY and SVGAGI. This chain's CDR3 is CASSYSNGGTEAFF. The CDR3 DNA is TGTGCCAGCAGTTACTCGAATGGGGGCACTGAAGCTTTCTTT.

The chain joins TRBV15 to TRBJ2-5; TRBD1 matches at 8 bases. Trimming at V came to 10 bases and at J to 5 bases, leaving 6 bases not matched to a gene. The CDR3 loop spans 12 amino acids. Germline V gene sequence: CDR1 LNHNV, CDR2 YYDKDF (reference sequence). The CDR3 loop is CASGQGWETQYF. CDR3 sequence (DNA): TGTGCCAGCGGACAGGGTTGGGAGACCCAGTACTTC.